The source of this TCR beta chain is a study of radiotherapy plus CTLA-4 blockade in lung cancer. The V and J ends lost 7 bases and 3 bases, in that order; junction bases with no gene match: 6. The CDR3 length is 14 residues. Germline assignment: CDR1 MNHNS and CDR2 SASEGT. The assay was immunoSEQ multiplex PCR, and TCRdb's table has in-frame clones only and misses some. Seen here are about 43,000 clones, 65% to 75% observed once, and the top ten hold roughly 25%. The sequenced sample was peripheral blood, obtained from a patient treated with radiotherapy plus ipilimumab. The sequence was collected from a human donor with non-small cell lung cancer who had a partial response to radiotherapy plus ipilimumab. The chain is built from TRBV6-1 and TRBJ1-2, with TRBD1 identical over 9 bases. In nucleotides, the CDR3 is TGTGCCAGCACCACGGGACAGGGCTACTATGGCTACACCTTC. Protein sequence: CASTTGQGYYGYTF.